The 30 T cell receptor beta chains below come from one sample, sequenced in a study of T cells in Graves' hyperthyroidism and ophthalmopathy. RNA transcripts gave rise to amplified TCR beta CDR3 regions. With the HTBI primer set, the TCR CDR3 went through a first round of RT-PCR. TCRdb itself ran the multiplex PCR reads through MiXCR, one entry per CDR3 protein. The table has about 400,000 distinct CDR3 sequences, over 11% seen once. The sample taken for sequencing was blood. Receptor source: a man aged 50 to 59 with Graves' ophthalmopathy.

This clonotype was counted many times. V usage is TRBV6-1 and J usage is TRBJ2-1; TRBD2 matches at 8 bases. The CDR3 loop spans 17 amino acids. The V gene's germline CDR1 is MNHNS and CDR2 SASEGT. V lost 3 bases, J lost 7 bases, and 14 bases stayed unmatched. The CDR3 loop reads CASSDEPGGPSTNEQFF. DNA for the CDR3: TGTGCCAGCAGTGACGAGCCGGGAGGGCCATCCACTAATGAGCAGTTCTTC.

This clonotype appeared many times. The CDR3 bases are TGTGCCAGCAGTGCCGGCGGGGGTGGCAATCAGCCCCAGCATTTT. Translating gives CASSAGGGGNQPQHF. The chain uses TRBV6-1 and TRBJ1-5, with D possibly being TRBD1 (5 bases). Trimming took 4 bases from V and 2 from J, leaving 12 bases between them. CDR1 is MNHNS and CDR2 is SASEGT in the germline V gene. The CDR3 sequence is 15 residues long.

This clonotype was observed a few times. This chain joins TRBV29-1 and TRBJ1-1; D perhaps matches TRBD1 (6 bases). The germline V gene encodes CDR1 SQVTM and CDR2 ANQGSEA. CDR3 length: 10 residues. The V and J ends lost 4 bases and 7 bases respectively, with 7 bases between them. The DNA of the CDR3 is TGCAGCGTTGCCAGGGGTGAAGCTTTCTTT. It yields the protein CSVARGEAFF.

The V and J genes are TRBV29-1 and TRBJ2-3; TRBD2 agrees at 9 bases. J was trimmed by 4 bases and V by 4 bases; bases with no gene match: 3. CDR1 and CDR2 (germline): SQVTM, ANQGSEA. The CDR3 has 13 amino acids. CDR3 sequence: CSVGSGSADTQYF. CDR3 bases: TGCAGCGTTGGTAGCGGGAGCGCAGATACGCAGTATTTT.

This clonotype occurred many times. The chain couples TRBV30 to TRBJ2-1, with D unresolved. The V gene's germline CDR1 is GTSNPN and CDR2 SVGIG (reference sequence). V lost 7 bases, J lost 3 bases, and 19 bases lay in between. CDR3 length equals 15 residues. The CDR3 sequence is CASSPGPRIYNEQFF. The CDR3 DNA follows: TGTGCCTCCAGCCCTGGACCGCGGATCTACAATGAGCAGTTCTTC.

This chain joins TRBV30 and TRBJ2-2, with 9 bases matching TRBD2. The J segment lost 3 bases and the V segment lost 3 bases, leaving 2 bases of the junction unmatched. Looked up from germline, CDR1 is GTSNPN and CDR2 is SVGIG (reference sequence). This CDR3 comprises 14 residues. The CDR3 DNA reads TGTGCCTGGAGGGGGACTAGCTACACCGGGGAGCTGTTTTTT. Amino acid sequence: CAWRGTSYTGELFF.

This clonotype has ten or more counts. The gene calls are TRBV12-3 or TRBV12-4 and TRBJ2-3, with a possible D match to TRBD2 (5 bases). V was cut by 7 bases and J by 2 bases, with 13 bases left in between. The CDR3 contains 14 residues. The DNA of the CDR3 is TGTGCCAGCAACGGACTCCTCAACACAGATACGCAGTATTTT. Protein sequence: CASNGLLNTDTQYF.

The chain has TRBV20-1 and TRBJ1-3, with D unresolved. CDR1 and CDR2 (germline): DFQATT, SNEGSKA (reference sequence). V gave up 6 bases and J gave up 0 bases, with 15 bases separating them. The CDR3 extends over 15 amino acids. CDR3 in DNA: TGCAGTGCAAACAAGCGGGCTAGCTCTGGAAACACCATATATTTT. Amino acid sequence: CSANKRASSGNTIYF.

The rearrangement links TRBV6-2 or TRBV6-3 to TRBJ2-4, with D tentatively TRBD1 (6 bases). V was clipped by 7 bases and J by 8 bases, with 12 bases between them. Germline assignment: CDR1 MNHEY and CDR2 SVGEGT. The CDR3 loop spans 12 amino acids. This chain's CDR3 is CASTNRVHIQYF. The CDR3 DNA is TGTGCCAGCACTAACAGGGTTCACATTCAGTACTTC.

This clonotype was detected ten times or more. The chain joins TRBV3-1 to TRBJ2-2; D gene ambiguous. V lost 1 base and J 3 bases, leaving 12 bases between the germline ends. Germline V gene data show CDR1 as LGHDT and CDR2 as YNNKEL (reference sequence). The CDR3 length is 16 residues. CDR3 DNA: TGTGCCAGCAGCCAAGTCATGATACGTTACACCGGGGAGCTGTTTTTT. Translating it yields CASSQVMIRYTGELFF.

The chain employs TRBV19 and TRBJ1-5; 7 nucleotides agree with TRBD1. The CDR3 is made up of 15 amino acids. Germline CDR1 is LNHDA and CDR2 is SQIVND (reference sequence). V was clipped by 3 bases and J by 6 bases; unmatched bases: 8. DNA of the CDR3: TGTGCCAGTAGTATCTCGGACAGGTCGTTTCAGCCCCAGCATTTT. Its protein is CASSISDRSFQPQHF. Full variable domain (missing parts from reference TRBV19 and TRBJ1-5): DGGITQSPKYLFRKEGQNVTLSCEQNLNHDAMYWYRQDPGQGLRLIYYSQIVNDFQKGDIAEGYSVSREKKESFPLTVTSAQKNPTAFYLCASSISDRSFQPQHFGDGTRLSIL.

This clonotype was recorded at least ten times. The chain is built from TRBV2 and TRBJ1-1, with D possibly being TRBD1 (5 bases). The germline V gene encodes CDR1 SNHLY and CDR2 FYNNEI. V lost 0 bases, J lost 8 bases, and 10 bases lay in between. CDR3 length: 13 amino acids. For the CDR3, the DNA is TGTGCCAGCAGTGAAGCGCAGGGCGGCGAAGCTTTCTTT. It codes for CASSEAQGGEAFF.

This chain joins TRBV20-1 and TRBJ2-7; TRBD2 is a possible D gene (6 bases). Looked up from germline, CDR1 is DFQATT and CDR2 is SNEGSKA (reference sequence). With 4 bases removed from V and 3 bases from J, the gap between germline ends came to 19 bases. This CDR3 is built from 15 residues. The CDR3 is CSANPAGRSIYEQYF. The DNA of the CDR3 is TGCAGTGCTAACCCGGCCGGGAGATCGATCTACGAGCAGTACTTC.

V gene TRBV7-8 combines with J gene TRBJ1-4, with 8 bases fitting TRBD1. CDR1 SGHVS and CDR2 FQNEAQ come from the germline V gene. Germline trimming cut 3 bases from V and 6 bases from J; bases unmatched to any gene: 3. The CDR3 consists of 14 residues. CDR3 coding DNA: TGTGCCAGCAGCTTTGTACAGGGGGATGAAAAACTGTTTTTT. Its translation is CASSFVQGDEKLFF.

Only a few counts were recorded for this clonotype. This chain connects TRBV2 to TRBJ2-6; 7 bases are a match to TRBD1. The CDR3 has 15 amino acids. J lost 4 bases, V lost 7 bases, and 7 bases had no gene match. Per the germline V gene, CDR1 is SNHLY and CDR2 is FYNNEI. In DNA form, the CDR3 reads TGTGCCAGCAACGACAGGGCTGGCGGGGCCAACGTCCTGACTTTC. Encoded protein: CASNDRAGGANVLTF.

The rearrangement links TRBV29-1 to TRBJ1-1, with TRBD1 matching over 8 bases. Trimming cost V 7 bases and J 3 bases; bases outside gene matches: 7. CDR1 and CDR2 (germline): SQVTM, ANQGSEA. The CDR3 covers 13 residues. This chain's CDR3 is CSATGQADTEAFF. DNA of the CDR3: TGCAGCGCTACGGGACAGGCAGACACTGAAGCTTTCTTT.

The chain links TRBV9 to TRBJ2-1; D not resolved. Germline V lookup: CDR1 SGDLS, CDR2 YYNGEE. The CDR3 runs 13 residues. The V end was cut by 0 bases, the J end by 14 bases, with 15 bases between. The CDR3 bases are TGTGCCAGCAGCGTAGATATAGGAGCCGAGGAGTTCTTC. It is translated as CASSVDIGAEEFF.

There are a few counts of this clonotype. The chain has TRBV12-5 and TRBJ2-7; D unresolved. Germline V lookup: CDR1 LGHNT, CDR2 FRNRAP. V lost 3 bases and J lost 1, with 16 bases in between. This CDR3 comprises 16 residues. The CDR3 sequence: CASGFQLGGTSYEQYF. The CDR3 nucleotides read TGTGCTAGTGGTTTCCAGCTCGGTGGTACATCCTACGAGCAGTACTTC. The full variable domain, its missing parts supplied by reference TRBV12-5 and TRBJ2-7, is DARVTQTPRHKVTEMGQEVTMRCQPILGHNTVFWYRQTMMQGLELLAYFRNRAPLDDSGMPKDRFSAEMPDATLATLKIQPSEPRDSAVYFCASGFQLGGTSYEQYFGPGTRLTVT.

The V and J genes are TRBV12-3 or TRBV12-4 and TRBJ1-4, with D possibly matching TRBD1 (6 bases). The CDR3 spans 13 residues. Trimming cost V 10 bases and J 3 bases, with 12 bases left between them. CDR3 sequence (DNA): TGTGCCACCCCCTGGGGGCCTAATGAAAAACTGTTTTTT. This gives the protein CATPWGPNEKLFF.

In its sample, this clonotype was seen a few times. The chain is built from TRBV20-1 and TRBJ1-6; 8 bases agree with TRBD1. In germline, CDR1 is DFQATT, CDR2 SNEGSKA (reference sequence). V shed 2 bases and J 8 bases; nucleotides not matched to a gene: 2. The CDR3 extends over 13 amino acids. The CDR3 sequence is CSARQGADSPLHF. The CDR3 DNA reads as TGCAGTGCTAGACAGGGGGCGGATTCACCCCTCCACTTT.

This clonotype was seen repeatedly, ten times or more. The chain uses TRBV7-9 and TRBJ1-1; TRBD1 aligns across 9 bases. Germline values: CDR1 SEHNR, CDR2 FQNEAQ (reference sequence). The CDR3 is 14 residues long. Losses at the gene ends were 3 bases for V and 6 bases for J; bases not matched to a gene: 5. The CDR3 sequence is CASSLTGGSAEAFF. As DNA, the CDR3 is TGTGCCAGCAGCTTGACAGGGGGTAGTGCTGAAGCTTTCTTT.

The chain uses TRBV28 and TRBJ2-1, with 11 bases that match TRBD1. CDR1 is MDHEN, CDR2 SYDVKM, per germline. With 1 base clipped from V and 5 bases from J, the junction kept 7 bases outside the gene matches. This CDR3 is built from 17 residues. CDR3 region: CASSLSLDRGLHNEQFF. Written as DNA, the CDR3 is TGTGCCAGCAGTTTATCCCTGGACAGGGGGCTACACAATGAGCAGTTCTTC. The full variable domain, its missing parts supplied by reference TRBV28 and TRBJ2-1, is DVKVTQSSRYLVKRTGEKVFLECVQDMDHENMFWYRQDPGLGLRLIYFSYDVKMKEKGDIPEGYSVSREKKERFSLILESASTNQTSMYLCASSLSLDRGLHNEQFFGPGTRLTVL.

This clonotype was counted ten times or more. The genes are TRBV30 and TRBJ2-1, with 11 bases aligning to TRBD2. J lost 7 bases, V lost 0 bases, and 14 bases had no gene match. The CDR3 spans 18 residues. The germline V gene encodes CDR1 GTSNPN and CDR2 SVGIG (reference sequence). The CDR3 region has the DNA TGTGCCTGGAGTGTACCCCCCACTAGCGGGAGTCGGCGGAATGAGCAGTTCTTC. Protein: CAWSVPPTSGSRRNEQFF.

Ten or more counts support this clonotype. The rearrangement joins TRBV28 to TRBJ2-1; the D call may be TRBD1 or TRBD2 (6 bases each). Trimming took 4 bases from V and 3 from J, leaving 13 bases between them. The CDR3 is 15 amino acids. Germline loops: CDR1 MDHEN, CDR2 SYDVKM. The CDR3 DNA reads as TGTGCCAGCAGTTCCGCGGGACAACACTACAATGAGCAGTTCTTC. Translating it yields CASSSAGQHYNEQFF. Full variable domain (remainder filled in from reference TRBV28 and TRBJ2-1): DVKVTQSSRYLVKRTGEKVFLECVQDMDHENMFWYRQDPGLGLRLIYFSYDVKMKEKGDIPEGYSVSREKKERFSLILESASTNQTSMYLCASSSAGQHYNEQFFGPGTRLTVL.

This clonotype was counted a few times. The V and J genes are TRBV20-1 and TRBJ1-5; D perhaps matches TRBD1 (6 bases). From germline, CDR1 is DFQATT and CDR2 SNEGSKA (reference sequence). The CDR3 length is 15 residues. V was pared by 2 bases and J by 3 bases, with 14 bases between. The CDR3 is CSARSGQIPNQPQHF. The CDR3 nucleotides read TGCAGTGCTAGATCTGGACAGATACCCAATCAGCCCCAGCATTTT.

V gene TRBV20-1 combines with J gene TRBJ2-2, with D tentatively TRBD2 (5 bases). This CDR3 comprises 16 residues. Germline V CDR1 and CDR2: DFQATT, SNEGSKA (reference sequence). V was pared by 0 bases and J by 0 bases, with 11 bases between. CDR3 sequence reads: CSARDLSRANTGELFF. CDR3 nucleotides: TGCAGTGCTAGAGATCTCTCGCGGGCGAACACCGGGGAGCTGTTTTTT.

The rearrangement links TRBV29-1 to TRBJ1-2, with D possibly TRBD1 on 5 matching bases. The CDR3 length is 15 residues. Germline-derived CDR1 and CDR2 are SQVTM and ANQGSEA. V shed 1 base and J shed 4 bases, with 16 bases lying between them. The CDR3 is CSVEGRSGFSYGYTF. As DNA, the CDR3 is TGCAGCGTTGAAGGGCGTTCAGGGTTTAGCTATGGCTACACCTTC.

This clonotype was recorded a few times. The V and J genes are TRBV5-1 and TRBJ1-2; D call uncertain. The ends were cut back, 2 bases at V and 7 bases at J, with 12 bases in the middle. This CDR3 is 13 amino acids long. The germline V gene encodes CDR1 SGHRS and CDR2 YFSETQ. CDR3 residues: CASSLGSSVGYTF. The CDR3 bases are TGCGCCAGCAGCTTAGGCAGCTCAGTTGGCTACACCTTC.

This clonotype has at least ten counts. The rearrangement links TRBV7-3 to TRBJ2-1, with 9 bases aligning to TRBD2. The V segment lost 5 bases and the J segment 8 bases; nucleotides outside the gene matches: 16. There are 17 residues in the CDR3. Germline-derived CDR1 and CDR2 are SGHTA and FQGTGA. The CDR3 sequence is CASSPSRASGIRDEQFF. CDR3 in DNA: TGTGCCAGCAGCCCATCGAGGGCTAGCGGGATTCGCGATGAGCAGTTCTTC.

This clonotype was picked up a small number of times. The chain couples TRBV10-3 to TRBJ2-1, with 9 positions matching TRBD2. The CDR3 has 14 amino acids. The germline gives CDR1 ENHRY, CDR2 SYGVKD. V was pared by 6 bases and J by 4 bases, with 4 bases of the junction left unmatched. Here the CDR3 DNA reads TGTGCCATCAGGGGGACTAGCTGGTACAATGAGCAGTTCTTC. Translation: CAIRGTSWYNEQFF.